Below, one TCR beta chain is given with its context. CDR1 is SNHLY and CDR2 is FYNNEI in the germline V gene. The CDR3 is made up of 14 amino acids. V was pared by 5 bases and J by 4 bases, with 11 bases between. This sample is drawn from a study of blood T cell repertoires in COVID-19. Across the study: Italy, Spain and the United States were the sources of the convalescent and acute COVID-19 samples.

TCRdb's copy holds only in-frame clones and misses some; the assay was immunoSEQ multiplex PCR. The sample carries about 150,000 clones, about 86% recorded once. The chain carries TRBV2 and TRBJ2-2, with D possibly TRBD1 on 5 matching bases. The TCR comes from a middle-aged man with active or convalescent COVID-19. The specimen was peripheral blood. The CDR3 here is CASSLSRATGELFF. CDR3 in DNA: TGTGCCAGCAGTTTGAGCAGGGCCACCGGGGAGCTGTTTTTT.